The source of this T cell receptor (beta chain) is a study of shared clonotypes between healthy human individuals. Across several immunoSEQ plates, the genomic DNA of each subset was split evenly. Sequencing used immunoSEQ multiplex PCR; TCRdb keeps in-frame clones, though not all of them. Among around 2,000,000 clones, about 92% were seen once, and the ten largest hold about 1.8%. This CDR3 is built from 15 residues. Germline CDR1 is PRHDT and CDR2 is FYEKMQ (reference sequence). J lost 5 bases, V lost 0 bases, and 6 bases had no gene match. Naive CD8 isolation took CD45RO-negative cells positively selected for CCR7 and excluded terminally differentiated effector memory CD45RA+ cells.

This chain links TRBV13 with TRBJ2-7, with TRBD2 identical over 8 bases. This TCR was recovered from a man younger than 35 in good health. Some clones in this sample may be carry-over from other donors' samples. Sequencing was carried out using naive CD8+ T cells from PBMCs. This chain's CDR3 is CASSLGGTRAHEQYF. The CDR3 bases are TGTGCCAGCAGCTTAGGAGGGACTAGGGCGCACGAGCAGTACTTC.